This T cell receptor (beta chain) was recovered during a study of cytomegalovirus exposure and HLA in healthy donors. At the level of the study: Among approximately 390 genotyped donors, roughly 81% fell in the Caucasian-associated ancestry cluster. Study observations and caveats: A list of roughly 160 TCR beta chains associated with cytomegalovirus was given. Researchers had no immune exposure information except CMV serostatus available. The study carried out a later analysis of TCR beta sequences. It associated around 17,000 of them with specific HLA alleles at a false discovery rate of 0.05.

CDR3 size: 20 residues. V shed 2 bases and J shed 0 bases, with 20 bases lying between them. Germline CDR1 and CDR2: SGHTA and FQGTGA. A remark on this clone: Its antigen is currently unknown.

The PCR was carried out with 60 Vbeta primers and 13 Jbeta primers. Method: immunoSEQ multiplex PCR; TCRdb's copy keeps in-frame clones and lacks some. The profile shows approximately 95,000 clones, 78% of them singletons. V gene TRBV7-3 combines with J gene TRBJ2-6, with D possibly being TRBD1 (6 bases). Input material: PBMCs. The source is a woman aged 40 to 49 in good health and CMV-seropositive. The CDR3, as DNA: TGTGCCAGCAGCTTATATCCCAACTTACAGGGCTCCTCTGGGGCCAACGTCCTGACTTTC. This codes for CASSLYPNLQGSSGANVLTF.